This TCR beta chain was captured by sequencing in a study of identical twins. The study's findings and limits: Where out-of-frame alpha sequences were twin-shared, they showed excess low generation probability. For cord blood, abundant beta clonotypes had fewer insertions, unlike memory repertoires, which showed none.

Germline assignment: CDR1 DFQATT and CDR2 SNEGSKA (reference sequence). The CDR3 contains 13 residues. The ends lost 0 bases at V and 6 bases at J; junction bases unmatched: 4. Comment on this clonotype: The antigen remains unidentified.

Healthy Caucasians provided all donations. From the 5' RACE reads, TCRdb called clonotypes with MiXCR, one entry per CDR3 protein. The sample contains 1.5 million to 2 million distinct CDR3 sequences, less than 40% of which appear only once. Sequencing was carried out using cord blood. This clonotype was sampled from a newborn girl in good health. The rearrangement uses TRBV20-1 and TRBJ2-7; 8 bases fit TRBD2. The CDR3 loop reads CSARDGLAGEQYF. The DNA for the CDR3 is TGCAGTGCTAGAGATGGCCTAGCGGGCGAGCAGTACTTC.